This entry describes one T cell receptor beta chain. Its target is unknown. CDR3 size: 15 residues. The germline gives CDR1 SEHNR, CDR2 FQNEAQ (reference sequence). The V end was cut by 6 bases, the J end by 2 bases, with 16 bases between. This PCR relied on a set of 60 Vbeta primers and 13 Jbeta primers. Only in-frame clones appear in the TCRdb table, and some are missing; sequencing was by immunoSEQ multiplex PCR. The sample shows 150,000 to 200,000 clones, just over 75% of them seen only once. This record comes from a study of cytomegalovirus exposure and HLA in healthy donors. General study findings and limits: HLA-A and HLA-B allele assignments for most subjects were reportedly predicted accurately using TCR beta sequences.

This clonotype was obtained from a woman between 25 and 40 years old in good health and CMV-seropositive. The sample comprised PBMCs. The genes are TRBV7-9 and TRBJ1-2; the D gene is possibly TRBD1 (5 bases). The CDR3 reads CASSYQVGGNYGYTF. CDR3 bases: TGTGCCAGCAGTTACCAAGTCGGGGGGAACTATGGCTACACCTTC.